This T cell receptor (beta chain) derives from a study of cytomegalovirus exposure and HLA in healthy donors. Study results and limitations: Most observed TCR sequences were rare, whereas some public TCRs were detected in many donors.

Details on this clone: What it binds is unknown.

The data were produced by immunoSEQ multiplex PCR, yet TCRdb's version contains in-frame clones alone and is incomplete. The sample lists tens of thousands of clones; roughly 96% were seen once. The V gene end was trimmed by 2 bases and the J gene end by 7 bases; junction bases not matched to a gene: 3. Germline CDR1 and CDR2: MNHNS and SASEGT. This CDR3 has 15 amino acids. V usage is TRBV6-1 and J usage is TRBJ1-4; the match to TRBD1 covers 11 bases. This sequence originates from a woman in her late teens or twenties in good health and CMV-seronegative. Sequencing input: PBMCs. CDR3 DNA sequence: TGTGCCAGCAGTGAATCCGGGACAGGGGGTGAAAAACTGTTTTTT. This encodes CASSESGTGGEKLFF.